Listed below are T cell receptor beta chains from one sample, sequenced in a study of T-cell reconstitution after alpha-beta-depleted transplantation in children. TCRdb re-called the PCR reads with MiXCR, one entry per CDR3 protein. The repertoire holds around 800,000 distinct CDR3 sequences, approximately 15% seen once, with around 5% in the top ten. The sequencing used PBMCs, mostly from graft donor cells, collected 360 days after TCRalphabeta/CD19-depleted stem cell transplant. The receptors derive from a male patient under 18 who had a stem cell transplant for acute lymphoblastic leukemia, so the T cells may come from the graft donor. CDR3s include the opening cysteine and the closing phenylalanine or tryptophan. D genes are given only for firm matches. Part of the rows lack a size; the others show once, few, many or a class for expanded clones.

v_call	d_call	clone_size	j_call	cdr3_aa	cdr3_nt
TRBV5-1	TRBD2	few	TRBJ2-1	CASSLGGRVVYNEQFF	TGCGCCAGCAGCTTGGGGGGGAGGGTAGTGTACAATGAGCAGTTCTTC
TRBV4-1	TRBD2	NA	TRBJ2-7	CASSQGLGLAGLYEQYF	TGCGCCAGCAGCCAAGGCTTGGGACTAGCGGGCCTGTACGAGCAGTACTTC
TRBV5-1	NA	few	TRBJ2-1	CASSLVSRQFF	TGCGCCAGCAGCTTGGTTAGTAGGCAGTTCTTC
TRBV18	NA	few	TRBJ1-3	CASSPVTEFSGNTIYF	TGTGCCAGCTCACCTGTGACAGAATTCTCTGGAAACACCATATATTTT
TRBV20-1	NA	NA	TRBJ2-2	CSARRRVYSGELFF	TGCAGTGCTAGGCGGAGGGTATACAGCGGGGAGCTGTTTTTT
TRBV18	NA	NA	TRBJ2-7	CASSPGTLASYEQYF	TGTGCCAGCTCACCAGGGACACTAGCTTCCTACGAGCAGTACTTC
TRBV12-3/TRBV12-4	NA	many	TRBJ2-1	CASSYRAGEQFF	TGTGCCAGCAGCTACAGGGCAGGGGAGCAGTTCTTC
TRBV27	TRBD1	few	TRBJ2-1	CASSTGTGGRNEQFF	TGTGCCAGCAGTACCGGGACAGGGGGTCGTAATGAGCAGTTCTTC
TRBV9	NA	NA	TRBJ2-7	CASSPTGYGVEQYF	TGTGCCAGCAGCCCGACCGGGTACGGGGTCGAGCAGTACTTC
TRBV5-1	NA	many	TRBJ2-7	CASSLEGGTYEQYF	TGCGCCAGCAGCTTGGAAGGCGGAACCTACGAGCAGTACTTC
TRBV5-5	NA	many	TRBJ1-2	CASSLEYGYTF	TGTGCCAGCAGCTTGGAGTATGGCTACACCTTC
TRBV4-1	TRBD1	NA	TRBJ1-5	CASSQEGQGDQPQHF	TGCGCCAGCAGCCAAGAGGGACAGGGGGATCAGCCCCAGCATTTT
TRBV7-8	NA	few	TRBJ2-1	CASSPFLGSYNEQFF	TGTGCCAGCAGCCCCTTCCTAGGCTCCTACAATGAGCAGTTCTTC
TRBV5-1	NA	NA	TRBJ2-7	CASSLGASVPYEQYF	TGCGCCAGCAGCTTGGGTGCTAGCGTACCCTACGAGCAGTACTTC
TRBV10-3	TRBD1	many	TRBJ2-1	CAISRTGDSEQFF	TGTGCCATCAGTAGGACAGGGGATAGTGAGCAGTTCTTC
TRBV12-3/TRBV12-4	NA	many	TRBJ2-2	CASSPSDTGELFF	TGTGCCAGCAGTCCCTCGGACACCGGGGAGCTGTTTTTT
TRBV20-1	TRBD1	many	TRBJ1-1	CSARGRTGKGEAFF	TGCAGTGCTAGAGGAAGGACAGGGAAGGGTGAAGCTTTCTTT
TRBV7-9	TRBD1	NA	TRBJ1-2	CASSPDRGGAHTF	TGTGCCAGCAGCCCGGACAGGGGTGGAGCTCATACCTTC
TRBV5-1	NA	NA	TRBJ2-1	CASSAGPEAFNEQFF	TGCGCCAGCAGTGCCGGCCCGGAAGCCTTCAATGAGCAGTTCTTC
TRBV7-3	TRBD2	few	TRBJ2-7	CASSLSGLAGEKYF	TGTGCCAGCAGCCTCTCGGGACTAGCGGGAGAAAAGTACTTC
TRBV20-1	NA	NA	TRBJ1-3	CSVRRTGNTIYF	TGCAGTGTTCGACGGACGGGGAACACCATATATTTT
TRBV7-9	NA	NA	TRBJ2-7	CASSYGGNEQYF	TGTGCCAGCAGCTACGGCGGCAACGAGCAGTACTTC
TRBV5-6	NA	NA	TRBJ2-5	CASSLDSRLLQETQYF	TGTGCCAGCAGCCTGGACAGTCGCCTTCTACAAGAGACCCAGTACTTC
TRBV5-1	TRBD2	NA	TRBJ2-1	CASSQGTSGRSYEQFF	TGCGCCAGCAGTCAGGGGACTAGCGGGAGGAGCTATGAGCAGTTCTTC
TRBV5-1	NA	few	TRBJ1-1	CASREQGKNTEAFF	TGCGCCAGCAGGGAACAGGGTAAGAACACTGAAGCTTTCTTT
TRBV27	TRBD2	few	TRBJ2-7	CASSQREGPYEQYF	TGTGCCAGCAGCCAGCGGGAGGGCCCCTACGAGCAGTACTTC
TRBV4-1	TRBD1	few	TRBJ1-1	CASSRRQGTNTEAFF	TGCGCCAGCAGCCGCCGACAGGGGACGAACACTGAAGCTTTCTTT
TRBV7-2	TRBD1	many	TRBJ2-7	CASSLVQGSYEQYF	TGTGCCAGCAGCTTAGTACAGGGGTCCTACGAGCAGTACTTC
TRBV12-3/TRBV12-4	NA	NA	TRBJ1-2	CASSFPGQTRYGYTF	TGTGCCAGCAGTTTCCCTGGACAGACCCGCTATGGCTACACCTTC
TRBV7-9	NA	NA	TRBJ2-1	CASSFAFRVFWDQQQFF	TGTGCCAGCAGCTTCGCATTCAGGGTGTTTTGGGATCAACAGCAGTTCTTC
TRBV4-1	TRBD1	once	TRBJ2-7	CASSQPHRGLLFEQYF	TGCGCCAGCAGCCAACCTCACAGGGGGCTTTTGTTCGAGCAGTACTTC
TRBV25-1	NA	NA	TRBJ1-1	CASSERTVSEAFF	TGTGCCAGCAGTGAAAGGACGGTATCTGAAGCTTTCTTT
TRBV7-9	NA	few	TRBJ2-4	CASSLASYPLSDIQYF	TGTGCCAGCAGCTTAGCGTCGTACCCGCTTTCGGACATTCAGTACTTC
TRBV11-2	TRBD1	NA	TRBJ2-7	CASSRDRRSYEQYF	TGTGCCAGCAGCCGGGACAGGAGATCCTACGAGCAGTACTTC
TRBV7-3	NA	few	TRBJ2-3	CASSWEKADTQYF	TGTGCCAGCAGCTGGGAGAAGGCAGATACGCAGTATTTT
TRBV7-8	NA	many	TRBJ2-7	CASSLARVSWGEQYF	TGTGCCAGCAGCTTAGCACGGGTCTCGTGGGGGGAGCAGTACTTC
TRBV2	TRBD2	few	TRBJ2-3	CASPGLAGPADTQYF	TGTGCCAGTCCGGGACTAGCGGGACCCGCGGATACGCAGTATTTT
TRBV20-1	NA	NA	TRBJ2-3	CSARVGSTDTQYF	TGCAGTGCTAGAGTTGGTAGCACAGATACGCAGTATTTT
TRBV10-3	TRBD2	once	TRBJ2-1	CAISDPGTTRGKEQFF	TGTGCCATCAGCGACCCGGGGACTACCCGGGGTAAGGAGCAGTTCTTC
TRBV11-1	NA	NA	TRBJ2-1	CASSLNGNLPRNEQFF	TGTGCCAGCAGCTTAAACGGGAACCTCCCCCGCAATGAGCAGTTCTTC
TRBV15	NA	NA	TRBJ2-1	CATSRRGQLYNEQFF	TGTGCCACCAGCAGAAGGGGACAACTCTACAATGAGCAGTTCTTC
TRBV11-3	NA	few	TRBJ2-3	CASSSTPYSTDTQYF	TGTGCCAGCAGCTCAACTCCCTATAGCACAGATACGCAGTATTTT
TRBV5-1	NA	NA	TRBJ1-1	CASNFGLNTEAFF	TGCGCCAGCAACTTCGGGTTGAACACTGAAGCTTTCTTT
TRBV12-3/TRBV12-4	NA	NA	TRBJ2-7	CASGIKPYEQYF	TGTGCCAGCGGAATCAAGCCCTACGAGCAGTACTTC
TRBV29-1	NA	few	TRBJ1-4	CSVESRGFDEKLFF	TGCAGCGTTGAATCTCGGGGGTTCGATGAAAAACTGTTTTTT
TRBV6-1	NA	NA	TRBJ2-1	CASSPSGAHNEQFF	TGTGCCAGCAGCCCAAGCGGAGCCCACAATGAGCAGTTCTTC
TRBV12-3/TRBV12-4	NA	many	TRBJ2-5	CASREGGQETQYF	TGTGCCAGCAGAGAAGGGGGCCAAGAGACCCAGTACTTC
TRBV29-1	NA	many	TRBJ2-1	CSVGSYNEQFF	TGCAGCGTTGGGTCCTACAATGAGCAGTTCTTC
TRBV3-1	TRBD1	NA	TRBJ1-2	CASSQEDGQANYGYTF	TGTGCCAGCAGCCAAGAAGATGGACAGGCTAACTATGGCTACACCTTC
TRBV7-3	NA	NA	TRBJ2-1	CASSRYDRPGNNEQFF	TGTGCCAGCAGTCGTTACGACCGGCCAGGGAACAATGAGCAGTTCTTC
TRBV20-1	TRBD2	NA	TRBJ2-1	CSARLAALYNEQFF	TGCAGTGCCCGACTAGCGGCCCTCTACAATGAGCAGTTCTTC
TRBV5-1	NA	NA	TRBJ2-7	CASSLVGGFNNEQYF	TGCGCCAGCAGCTTGGTCGGGGGTTTTAACAACGAGCAGTACTTC
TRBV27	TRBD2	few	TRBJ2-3	CASSLSRKTSRAQYF	TGTGCCAGCAGTTTATCTCGCAAGACTAGCCGGGCGCAGTATTTT
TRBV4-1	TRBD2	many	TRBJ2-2	CASSQGRLAGDGELFF	TGCGCCAGCAGCCAAGGGAGACTAGCGGGAGACGGGGAGCTGTTTTTT
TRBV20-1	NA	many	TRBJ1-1	CSARVVSPEAFF	TGCAGTGCTAGAGTCGTAAGCCCTGAAGCTTTCTTT
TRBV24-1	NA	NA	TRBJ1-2	CATSDYDFCYTF	TGTGCCACCAGTGATTACGACTTTTGCTACACCTTC
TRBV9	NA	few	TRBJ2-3	CASSVDGNTDTQYF	TGTGCCAGCAGCGTAGACGGAAACACAGATACGCAGTATTTT
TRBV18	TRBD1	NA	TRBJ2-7	CASSGQGANYEQYF	TGTGCCAGCTCTGGACAGGGGGCTAACTACGAGCAGTACTTC
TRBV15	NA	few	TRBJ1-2	CATRDTSNYGYTF	TGTGCCACCCGGGACACCTCTAACTATGGCTACACCTTC